This is a list of T cell receptor beta chains from one sample in a study of Graves' ophthalmopathy and Graves' hyperthyroidism. TCRdb ran MiXCR on the multiplex PCR reads and lists one entry per CDR3 protein. The sample lists over a million distinct CDR3 sequences, 36% occurring once. What was sequenced was peripheral blood or thyroid tissue (not recorded which). The receptor set was obtained from an adult man with Graves' hyperthyroidism. CDR3s include the opening cysteine and the closing phenylalanine or tryptophan. Fields, in order: D gene, J gene, clone size, V gene, CDR3 DNA, CDR3 protein. D genes are given only for firm matches. Clone size is stated in some rows and not others, as once, few, many or a class when expanded.

>TRBD1|TRBJ1-5|many|TRBV5-1
TGCGCCAGCAGCCGGACAGGGCACATCAATCAGCCCCAGCATTTT
CASSRTGHINQPQHF
>.|TRBJ1-5|many|TRBV29-1
TGCAGCGTTGGGGAGGGAAATCAGCCCCAGCATTTT
CSVGEGNQPQHF
>.|TRBJ1-2|many|TRBV29-1
TGCAGCGTTGCTAAGCCAGGGGATAGGGGCTACACCTTC
CSVAKPGDRGYTF
>.|TRBJ2-6|few|TRBV4-1
TGCGCCAGCAGCCAAGACCAAAGGTCGGGGGCCAACGTCCTGACTTTC
CASSQDQRSGANVLTF
>TRBD2|TRBJ2-5|.|TRBV9
TGTGCCAGCAGCCCGGGAGGTGGCGGGAGCGTCCGGGAGACCCAGTACTTC
CASSPGGGGSVRETQYF
>.|TRBJ2-5|.|TRBV2
TGTGCCAGCAGTGACCGCGGCGGGATGGGGAGAGGTCAGCCCCAGTACTTC
CASSDRGGMGRGQPQYF
>.|TRBJ1-5|many|TRBV19
TGTGCCAGTAGTATGGGAAGGGAGGGTCAGCCCCAGCATTTT
CASSMGREGQPQHF
>TRBD1|TRBJ2-5|many|TRBV7-9
TGTGCCAGCAGCTTTACTGGAACAGGGGGAGAGACCCAGTACTTC
CASSFTGTGGETQYF
>.|TRBJ2-7|many|TRBV7-2
TGTGCCAGCAGCAACCCCCAGGGCCGTCCCATTAGATCCTACGAGCAGTACTTC
CASSNPQGRPIRSYEQYF
>.|TRBJ1-3|many|TRBV29-1
TGCAGCGCCGAGGGAGGAAACACCATATATTTT
CSAEGGNTIYF
>.|TRBJ1-5|many|TRBV9
TGTGCCAGCAGCGTAGGCTCAGGGGGCAATCAGCCCCAGCATTTT
CASSVGSGGNQPQHF
>.|TRBJ2-5|many|TRBV28
TGTGCCAGCAGCCTCCGCAGGGGGGGCGAGACCCAGTACTTC
CASSLRRGGETQYF
>TRBD1|TRBJ2-7|many|TRBV7-9
TGTGCCAGCAGCTTAGCAGGGACAGGGGACGAGCAGTACTTC
CASSLAGTGDEQYF
>TRBD1|TRBJ2-5|.|TRBV29-1
TGCAGCGTTGGGATAGGGACAGGGGCCCAAGAGACCCAGTACTTC
CSVGIGTGAQETQYF
>.|TRBJ2-7|many|TRBV5-1
TGCGCCAGCAGCTTGAGCAACAGGGCTCACTACGAGCAGTACTTC
CASSLSNRAHYEQYF
>.|TRBJ1-5|.|TRBV7-9
TGTGCCAGCGGGAAGGGGGGGGATCAGCCCCAGCATTTT
CASGKGGDQPQHF
>.|TRBJ2-5|many|TRBV9
TGTGCCAGCAGCGTAGAGGGGGACCAAGAGACCCAGTACTTC
CASSVEGDQETQYF
>TRBD1|TRBJ2-7|many|TRBV5-1
TGCGCCAGCAGCTTGGAGGGGACAGGGGTTCGCGAGCAGTACTTC
CASSLEGTGVREQYF
>TRBD1|TRBJ1-6|few|TRBV7-8
TGTGCCAGCAGCCCCCCAGGACAGGGCTCCTATAATTCACCCCTCCACTTT
CASSPPGQGSYNSPLHF
>TRBD1|TRBJ1-1|once|TRBV28
TGTGCCAGCAACGCTGACAGGGCCACTGAAGCTTTCTTT
CASNADRATEAFF
>.|TRBJ1-4|.|TRBV29-1
TGCAGCGTTGAAGAGAGGGAAAAACTGTTTTTT
CSVEEREKLFF
>TRBD1|TRBJ1-1|.|TRBV9
TGCGCCAGCAGCTCCGAGGGACAGGCAAGAACTGAAGCTTTCTTT
CASSSEGQARTEAFF
>.|TRBJ1-1|.|TRBV29-1
TGCAGCGTTGAGGGGGTGGGCCGGGGGGCTTTCTTT
CSVEGVGRGAFF
>.|TRBJ1-1|.|TRBV5-1
TGCGCCAGCAGCTTGCCCGGTTCCCTTATGAACACTGAAGCTTTCTTT
CASSLPGSLMNTEAFF
>.|TRBJ1-6|few|TRBV10-3
TGTGCCATCAGTTACTTCCCGGCAGGCTTGTCACCCCTCCACTTT
CAISYFPAGLSPLHF
>TRBD2|TRBJ2-5|.|TRBV20-1
TGCAGTGCTAGCCTGCCCGCGGCGGGAGGGCAGGAGGAGACCCAGTACTTC
CSASLPAAGGQEETQYF
>TRBD1|TRBJ1-1|many|TRBV11-2
TGTGCCAGCAGCACCTCAGGGGGCGGGATCGGTGAAGCTTTCTTT
CASSTSGGGIGEAFF
>TRBD1|TRBJ1-4|many|TRBV15
TGTGCCACCAGCAGAGGATTCCGGGACAGGGGATTTGAAAAACTGTTTTTT
CATSRGFRDRGFEKLFF
>.|TRBJ2-7|.|TRBV10-3
TGTGCCAGCAGTTTCCTGCCTCACGTCCCGTACGAGCAGTACTTC
CASSFLPHVPYEQYF
>.|TRBJ1-5|.|TRBV7-9
TGTGCCAGCAGCTTCACCCCCGGACGGAGTCAAGAGACCCAGCATTTT
CASSFTPGRSQETQHF
>.|TRBJ2-5|few|TRBV4-3
TGCGCCAGCAGCGCAATGACCAGGGGATGGGGAGAGACCCAGTACTTC
CASSAMTRGWGETQYF
>.|TRBJ2-5|.|TRBV27
TGTGCCAGCAGTTTCAGGGACCATGAGACCCAGTACTTC
CASSFRDHETQYF
>.|TRBJ1-5|.|TRBV18
TGTGCCAGCTCACCGACCCGGGGCACCAATCAGCCCCAGCATTTT
CASSPTRGTNQPQHF
>.|TRBJ1-1|.|TRBV4-3
TGCGCCAGCAGCCAAGATTTGCAGGGTCGAACTGAAGCTTTCTTT
CASSQDLQGRTEAFF
>.|TRBJ1-5|.|TRBV2
TGTGCCAGCGGTCTGGAGGGCAGGCAGCCCCAGCATTTT
CASGLEGRQPQHF
>TRBD1|TRBJ1-2|.|TRBV29-1
TGCAGCGTTGGGGACAGTGATGGCTACACCTTC
CSVGDSDGYTF
>.|TRBJ2-7|.|TRBV2
TGTGCCAGCAGCCTGGACTCCACAAGCTCCTACGAGCAGTACTTC
CASSLDSTSSYEQYF
>TRBD1|TRBJ1-6|many|TRBV12-3/TRBV12-4
TGTGCCAGCAGTTCCGAAACAGGGGGATATTCACCCCTCCACTTT
CASSSETGGYSPLHF
>TRBD1|TRBJ1-2|few|TRBV3-1
TGTGCCAGCAGTCCCCGGACAGGGTCGGTTGGCTACACCTTC
CASSPRTGSVGYTF
>TRBD2|TRBJ2-7|.|TRBV12-3/TRBV12-4
TGTGCCAGCAGTTTAGAGGGACTAGGGAAGCGGGAGCAGTACTTC
CASSLEGLGKREQYF
>TRBD1|TRBJ2-2|many|TRBV29-1
TGCAGCGTTGCCCCCGGGACAGGGGGGAGGGGGGAGCTGTTTTTT
CSVAPGTGGRGELFF
>.|TRBJ1-1|many|TRBV5-1
TGCGCCAGCAGCCTGGGAGGCCGGAGCACTGAAGCTTTCTTT
CASSLGGRSTEAFF
>.|TRBJ1-1|many|TRBV9
TGTGCCAGCAGCGTAGGAGTTCTTCCCGGGGGCACTGAAGCTTTCTTT
CASSVGVLPGGTEAFF